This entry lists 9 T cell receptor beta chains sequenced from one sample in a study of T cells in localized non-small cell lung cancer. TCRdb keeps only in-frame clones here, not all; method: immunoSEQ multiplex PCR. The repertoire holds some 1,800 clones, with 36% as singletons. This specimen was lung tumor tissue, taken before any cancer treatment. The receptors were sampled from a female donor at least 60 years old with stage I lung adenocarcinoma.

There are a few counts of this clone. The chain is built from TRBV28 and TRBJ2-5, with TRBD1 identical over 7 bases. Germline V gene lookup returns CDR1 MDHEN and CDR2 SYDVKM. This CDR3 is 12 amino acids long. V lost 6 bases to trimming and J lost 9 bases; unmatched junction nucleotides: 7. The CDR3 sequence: CASSALRGPQYF. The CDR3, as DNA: TGTGCCAGCAGCGCTTTAAGGGGGCCCCAGTACTTC.

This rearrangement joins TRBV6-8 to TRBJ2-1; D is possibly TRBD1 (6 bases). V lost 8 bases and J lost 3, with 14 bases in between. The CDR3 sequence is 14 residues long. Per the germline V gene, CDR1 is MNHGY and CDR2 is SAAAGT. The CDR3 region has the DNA TGTGCCAGCCGGCAGGGGCCTTTCTACAATGAGCAGTTCTTC. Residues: CASRQGPFYNEQFF.

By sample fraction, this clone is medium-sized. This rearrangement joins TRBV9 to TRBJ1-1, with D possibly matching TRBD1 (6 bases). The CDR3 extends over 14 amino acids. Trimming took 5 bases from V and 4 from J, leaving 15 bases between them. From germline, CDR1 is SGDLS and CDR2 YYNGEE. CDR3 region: CASRETGGATEAFF. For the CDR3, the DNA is TGTGCCAGCAGGGAGACAGGAGGGGCCACTGAAGCTTTCTTT. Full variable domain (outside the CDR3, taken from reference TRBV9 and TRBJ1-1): DSGVTQTPKHLITATGQRVTLRCSPRSGDLSVYWYQQSLDQGLQFLIQYYNGEERAKGNILERFSAQQFPDLHSELNLSSLELGDSALYFCASRETGGATEAFFGQGTRLTVV.

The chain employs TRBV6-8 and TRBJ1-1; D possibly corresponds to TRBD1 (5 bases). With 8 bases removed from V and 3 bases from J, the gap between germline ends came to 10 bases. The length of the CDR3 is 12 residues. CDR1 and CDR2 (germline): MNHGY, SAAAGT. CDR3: CASGGWDTEAFF. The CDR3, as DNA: TGTGCCAGCGGGGGTTGGGACACTGAAGCTTTCTTT.

The CDR3 sequence is CASSPQGGTEAFF. The DNA for the CDR3 is TGTGCCAGCAGCCCGCAAGGGGGGACTGAAGCTTTCTTT. The chain is built from TRBV14 and TRBJ1-1; maybe TRBD1 (6 bases). Trimming shortened V by 4 bases and J by 5 bases, and 11 bases separated the two germline ends. Germline-derived CDR1 and CDR2 are SGHDN and FVKESK. The CDR3 consists of 13 residues.

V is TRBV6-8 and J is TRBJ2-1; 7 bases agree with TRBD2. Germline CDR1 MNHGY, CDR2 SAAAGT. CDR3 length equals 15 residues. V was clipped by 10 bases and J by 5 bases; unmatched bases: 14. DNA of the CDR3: TGTGCCATCAACGGCGGGGGTCCGACTGACAATGAGCAGTTCTTC. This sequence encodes CAINGGGPTDNEQFF.

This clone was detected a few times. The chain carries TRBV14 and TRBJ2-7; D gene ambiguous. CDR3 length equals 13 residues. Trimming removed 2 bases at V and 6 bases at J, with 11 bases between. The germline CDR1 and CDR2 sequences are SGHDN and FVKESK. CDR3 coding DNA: TGTGCCAGCAGCCAATACCCCCAAGGCGAGCAGTACTTC. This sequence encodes CASSQYPQGEQYF.

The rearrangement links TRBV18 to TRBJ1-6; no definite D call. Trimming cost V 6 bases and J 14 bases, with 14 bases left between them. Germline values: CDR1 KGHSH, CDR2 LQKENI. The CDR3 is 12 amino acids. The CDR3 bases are TGTGCCAGCTCGCGACCTCAATCTTCCCTCCACTTT. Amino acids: CASSRPQSSLHF.

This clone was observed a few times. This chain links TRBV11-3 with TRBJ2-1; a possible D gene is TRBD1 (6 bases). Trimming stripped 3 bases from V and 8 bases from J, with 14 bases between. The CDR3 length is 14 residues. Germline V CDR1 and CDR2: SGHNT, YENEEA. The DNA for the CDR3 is TGTGCCAGCAGCTTGTACACAGGGCGCGATGAGCAGTTCTTC. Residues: CASSLYTGRDEQFF.